Below are 19 T cell receptor beta chains sequenced from a single sample in a study of T cell repertoires in cytomegalovirus infection. One entry per CDR3 protein, called by TCRdb with MiXCR from the reads. The table has about 250,000 distinct CDR3 sequences, roughly an eighth seen once. Sequenced material: PBMCs. The receptor set was obtained from a human donor in good health (CMV status not recorded). Some clones in this sample may be carry-over from other donors' samples.

The chain has TRBV3-1 and TRBJ1-1; D is perhaps TRBD1 (5 bases). V lost 4 bases to trimming and J lost 0 bases, with 12 bases between them. The CDR3 runs to 15 residues. Germline V gene sequence: CDR1 LGHDT, CDR2 YNNKEL (reference sequence). The CDR3 bases are TGTGCCAGCAGCCCCTCGGCAGGGCTGAACACTGAAGCTTTCTTT. Protein product: CASSPSAGLNTEAFF.

Comments on this clonotype: A much larger clone lies one base from this, so it may be a read error. V is TRBV6-8 and J is TRBJ1-5; D might be TRBD1 (5 bases). CDR1 is MNHGY and CDR2 is SAAAGT in the germline V gene. CDR3 length: 13 residues. CDR3 region: CPSSPDTDQPQHF. DNA for the CDR3: TGTCCCAGCAGTCCGGACACAGATCAGCCCCAGCATTTT.

This clonotype was counted at least ten times. This chain joins TRBV7-2 and TRBJ2-3; TRBD2 matches 7 bases. Trimming took 5 bases from V and 4 from J; bases not matched to a gene: 9. Germline V gene data show CDR1 as SGHTA and CDR2 as FQGNSA. The CDR3 extends over 15 amino acids. CDR3 in DNA: TGTGCCAGCAGCGCCGACGGGGGGAGGGCAGATACGCAGTATTTT. This translates into CASSADGGRADTQYF.

This clonotype was seen more than once but under ten times. The chain joins TRBV12-3 or TRBV12-4 to TRBJ1-1; TRBD1 matches at 7 bases. CDR3 size: 15 residues. Losses at the gene ends were 5 bases for V and 1 base for J; bases not matched to a gene: 7. CDR3 amino acids: CASSIPGQQNTEAFF. The CDR3 DNA sequence: TGTGCCAGCAGTATTCCGGGACAGCAGAACACTGAAGCTTTCTTT.

This sequence joins TRBV5-1 and TRBJ2-1; 10 nucleotides match TRBD2. The trim removed 0 bases at V and 8 bases at J, leaving 5 bases unmatched. This CDR3 is 15 amino acids long. The germline V gene has CDR1 SGHRS and CDR2 YFSETQ. The CDR3 region is CASSLAAGGPDEQFF. The CDR3 DNA is TGCGCCAGCAGCTTGGCAGCGGGAGGGCCCGATGAGCAGTTCTTC.

The V call is TRBV12-3 or TRBV12-4, the J call TRBJ2-7; weak D call: TRBD2 (7 bases). V was cut by 6 bases and J by 3 bases, with 18 bases left in between. The CDR3 totals 15 residues. In DNA, the CDR3 is TGTGCCAGCAGCCCAAGGAGGGGGGGGGGCTACGAGCAGTACTTC. It codes for CASSPRRGGGYEQYF.

In its sample, this clonotype was seen a few times. The chain joins TRBV19 to TRBJ2-5, with 7 bases aligning to TRBD2. The CDR3 spans 16 residues. CDR1 is LNHDA, CDR2 SQIVND, per germline (reference sequence). V shed 9 bases and J 4 bases; nucleotides not matched to a gene: 17. The CDR3 DNA reads as TGTGCCAGCTCGAACCCTGGGGGGGGGGAAGGAGAGACCCAGTACTTC. The encoded protein is CASSNPGGGEGETQYF.

In its sample, this clonotype was seen a few times. The rearrangement joins TRBV20-1 to TRBJ1-5; TRBD1 might be the D (5 bases). Germline CDR1 and CDR2: DFQATT and SNEGSKA (reference sequence). Between the trimmed V and J ends, which lost 4 bases and 3 bases, there was a span of 13 bases. The CDR3 is 14 amino acids. Written as DNA, the CDR3 is TGCAGTGCTAAGACAGAGTATAACAATCAGCCCCAGCATTTT. Protein sequence: CSAKTEYNNQPQHF.

This clonotype was detected many times. The rearrangement uses TRBV7-2 and TRBJ2-7, with D possibly TRBD1 on 5 matching bases. This CDR3 is built from 13 residues. Trimming removed 3 bases at V and 5 bases at J, with 11 bases between. Germline CDR1 reads SGHTA; CDR2 reads FQGNSA. Here the CDR3 DNA reads TGTGCCAGCAGCTTGGTCGTAGGGGACGAGCAGTACTTC. This codes for CASSLVVGDEQYF.

This clonotype has ten or more counts. The V gene is TRBV25-1, the J gene TRBJ2-2; maybe TRBD2 (6 bases). This CDR3 spans 13 amino acids. Germline assignment: CDR1 MGHDK and CDR2 SYGVNS. With 5 bases removed from V and 5 bases from J, the gap between germline ends came to 9 bases. CDR3 loop: CASSPRETGELFF. Here the CDR3 DNA reads TGTGCCAGCAGTCCCCGGGAGACCGGGGAGCTGTTTTTT.

This clonotype showed up many times. This chain connects TRBV28 to TRBJ1-1; no clear D. V lost 10 bases to trimming and J lost 5 bases, with 17 bases between them. CDR3 size: 13 residues. Germline V gene lookup returns CDR1 MDHEN and CDR2 SYDVKM. The DNA of the CDR3 is TGTGCCATCTCCGGGCCCGCAGGAACTGAAGCTTTCTTT. This codes for CAISGPAGTEAFF.

This clonotype occurred many times. The gene calls are TRBV7-2 and TRBJ2-2, with D maybe TRBD2 (6 bases). Deletions cut 5 bases from V and 3 bases from J, with 13 bases between. The germline CDR1 and CDR2 sequences are SGHTA and FQGNSA. The CDR3 sequence is 15 residues long. The CDR3 DNA reads as TGTGCCAGCAGCCCACGACTAGGTGACACCGGGGAGCTGTTTTTT. It codes for CASSPRLGDTGELFF.

V and J are TRBV20-1 and TRBJ2-5, with 9 bases lining up with TRBD2. Germline V lookup: CDR1 DFQATT, CDR2 SNEGSKA (reference sequence). This CDR3 is built from 16 residues. V shed 0 bases and J 5 bases; nucleotides not matched to a gene: 10. The CDR3 spells CSAREPRGGHSETQYF. CDR3 bases: TGCAGTGCTAGAGAGCCGCGGGGGGGCCATAGTGAGACCCAGTACTTC.

This clonotype was seen ten or more times. This sequence joins TRBV6-2 or TRBV6-3 and TRBJ1-1; D is undetermined. Germline lookup yields CDR1 MNHEY and CDR2 SVGEGT. Trimming took 8 bases from V and 1 from J, leaving 17 bases between them. The CDR3 spans 15 residues. The CDR3 here is CASASGPGWNTEAFF. For the CDR3, the DNA is TGTGCCAGCGCTTCTGGACCTGGCTGGAACACTGAAGCTTTCTTT.

This clonotype was counted ten times or more. CDR3 DNA sequence: TGCAGCGTTGAAGGGACAGGGGCCGGGGAGCTGTTTTTT. Protein sequence: CSVEGTGAGELFF. The rearrangement uses TRBV29-1 and TRBJ2-2; 9 positions match TRBD1. V shed 1 base, J shed 6 bases, and the junction held 0 bases outside the gene matches. This CDR3 has 13 residues. In germline, CDR1 is SQVTM, CDR2 ANQGSEA.

Notes on this clonotype: Being one base from a much bigger clone, this may be a read error. The chain combines TRBV7-2 with TRBJ2-7; TRBD2 matches at 8 bases. Germline lookup yields CDR1 SGHTA and CDR2 FQGNSA. This CDR3 is 16 amino acids long. V trimming: 7 bases; J trimming: 9 bases; junction bases outside the gene matches: 20. CDR3 protein: CASTPPGLVGASGQYF. The CDR3 DNA sequence: TGTGCCAGCACTCCTCCGGGACTAGTGGGAGCCAGCGGGCAGTACTTC.

This chain joins TRBV7-4 and TRBJ1-1; the D gene is possibly TRBD1 (6 bases). The germline CDR1 and CDR2 sequences are SGHVT and SQSDAQ. With 4 bases removed from V and 3 bases from J, the gap between germline ends came to 12 bases. The CDR3 contains 14 residues. The CDR3 protein is CASSSYREDTEAFF. DNA for the CDR3: TGTGCCAGCAGCTCTTACAGGGAGGACACTGAAGCTTTCTTT.

This clonotype was counted at least ten times. The chain combines TRBV7-8 with TRBJ1-2; perhaps TRBD1 as D (6 bases). This CDR3 contains 14 residues. The germline CDR1 and CDR2 sequences are SGHVS and FQNEAQ. V was shortened by 2 bases and J by 8 bases, with 15 bases between the two germline ends. The CDR3 nucleotides read TGTGCCAGCAGCTTATCATTGGGGGGCGAAGGCTACACCTTC. Protein sequence: CASSLSLGGEGYTF.

This clonotype was picked up many times. The J gene is TRBJ1-2, the V gene TRBV19, with D perhaps matching TRBD1 (5 bases). Per the germline V gene, CDR1 is LNHDA and CDR2 is SQIVND (reference sequence). The CDR3 consists of 12 residues. The V gene lost 1 base and the J gene lost 7 bases, with 7 bases spanning the gap. CDR3 protein: CASSIGGSGYTF. In DNA form, the CDR3 reads TGTGCCAGTAGTATAGGGGGCTCTGGCTACACCTTC.